The sequence of this TCR beta chain was determined in a study of T cell repertoires in cytomegalovirus infection. Across the study: Matching HLA type, along with CMV infection, was indicated by public TCR beta signatures. The study, taken as a whole, reports: Across the ex vivo response, the dominant clonotypes were HLA-C-restricted CMV-specific TCR beta clonotypes. Cumulative public TCR beta family frequency identified carriers of CMV plus the relevant HLA.

With 4 bases removed from V and 8 bases from J, the gap between germline ends came to 14 bases. CDR3 length: 13 amino acids. Germline V lookup: CDR1 SEHNR, CDR2 FQNEAQ (reference sequence). This clonotype was counted many times. Its target is unknown. Each CDR3 protein is one row after TCRdb ran MiXCR on the reads. The sample includes around 450,000 distinct CDR3 sequences, about 11% of them seen just once. The rearrangement links TRBV7-9 to TRBJ1-1; D is possibly TRBD1 (6 bases). The TCR originated in a human donor in good health (CMV status not recorded). Some clones in this sample may be carry-over from other donors' samples. The sample consisted of PBMCs. The CDR3 loop reads CASSYRGAPEAFF. The DNA of the CDR3 is TGTGCCAGCAGCTACCGGGGGGCACCAGAAGCTTTCTTT.